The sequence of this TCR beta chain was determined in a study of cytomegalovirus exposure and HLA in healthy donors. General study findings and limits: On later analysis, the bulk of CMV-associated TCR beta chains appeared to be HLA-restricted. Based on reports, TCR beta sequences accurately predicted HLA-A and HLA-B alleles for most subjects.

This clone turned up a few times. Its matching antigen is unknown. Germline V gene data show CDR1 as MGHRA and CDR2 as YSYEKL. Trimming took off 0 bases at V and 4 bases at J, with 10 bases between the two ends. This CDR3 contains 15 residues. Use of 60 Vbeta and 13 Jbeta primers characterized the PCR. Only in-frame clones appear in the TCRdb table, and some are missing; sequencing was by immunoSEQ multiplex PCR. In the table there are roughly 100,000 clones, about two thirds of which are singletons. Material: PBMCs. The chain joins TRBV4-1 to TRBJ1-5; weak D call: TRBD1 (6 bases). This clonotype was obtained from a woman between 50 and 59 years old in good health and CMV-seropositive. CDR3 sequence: CASSQDPTGNQPQHF. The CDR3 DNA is TGCGCCAGCAGCCAAGATCCCACAGGGAATCAGCCCCAGCATTTT.